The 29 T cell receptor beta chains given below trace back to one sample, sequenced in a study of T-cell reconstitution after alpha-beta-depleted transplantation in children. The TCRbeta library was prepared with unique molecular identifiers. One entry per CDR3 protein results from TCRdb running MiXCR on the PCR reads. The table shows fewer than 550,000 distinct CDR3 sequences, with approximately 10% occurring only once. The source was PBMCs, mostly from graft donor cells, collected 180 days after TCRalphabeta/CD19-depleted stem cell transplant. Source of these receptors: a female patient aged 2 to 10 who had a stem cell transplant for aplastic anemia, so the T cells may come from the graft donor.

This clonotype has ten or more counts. This chain's CDR3 is CASSLDGGGTEAFF. The CDR3 region has the DNA TGCGCCAGCAGCTTGGACGGGGGCGGCACTGAAGCTTTCTTT. The gene calls are TRBV5-1 and TRBJ1-1; a weak D match, TRBD1 (6 bases). Trimming cost V 0 bases and J 4 bases, with 10 bases left between them. The CDR3 covers 14 residues. CDR1 is SGHRS, CDR2 YFSETQ, per germline.

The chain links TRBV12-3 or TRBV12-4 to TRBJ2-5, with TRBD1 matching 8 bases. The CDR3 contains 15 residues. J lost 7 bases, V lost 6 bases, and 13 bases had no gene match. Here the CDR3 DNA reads TGTGCCAGCAGCCGAACAGGGGGAGGCGAGCGGACCCAGTACTTC. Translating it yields CASSRTGGGERTQYF.

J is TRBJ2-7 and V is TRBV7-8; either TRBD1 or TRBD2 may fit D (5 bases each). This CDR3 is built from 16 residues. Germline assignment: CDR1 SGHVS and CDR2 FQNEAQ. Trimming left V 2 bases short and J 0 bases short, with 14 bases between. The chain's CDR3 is CASSLKAGTISYEQYF. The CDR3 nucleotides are TGTGCCAGCAGCTTAAAGGCCGGGACCATCTCCTACGAGCAGTACTTC. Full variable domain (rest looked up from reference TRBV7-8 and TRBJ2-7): GAGVSQSPRYKVAKRGQDVALRCDPISGHVSLFWYQQALGQGPEFLTYFQNEAQLDKSGLPSDRFFAERPEGSVSTLKIQRTQQEDSAVYLCASSLKAGTISYEQYFGPGTRLTVT.

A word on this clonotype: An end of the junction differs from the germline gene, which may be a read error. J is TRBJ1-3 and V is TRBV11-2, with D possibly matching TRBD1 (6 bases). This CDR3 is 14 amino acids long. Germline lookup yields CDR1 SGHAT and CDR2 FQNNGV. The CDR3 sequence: CASSYNHSPGQRDF. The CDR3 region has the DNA TGTGCCAGCAGCTACAACCACTCCCCGGGACAACGAGATTTT.

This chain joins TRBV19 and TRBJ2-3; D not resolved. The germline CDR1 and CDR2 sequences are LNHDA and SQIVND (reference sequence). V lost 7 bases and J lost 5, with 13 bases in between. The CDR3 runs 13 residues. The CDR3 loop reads CASINRWIDTQYF. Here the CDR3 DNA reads TGTGCCAGTATTAATCGGTGGATAGATACGCAGTATTTT.

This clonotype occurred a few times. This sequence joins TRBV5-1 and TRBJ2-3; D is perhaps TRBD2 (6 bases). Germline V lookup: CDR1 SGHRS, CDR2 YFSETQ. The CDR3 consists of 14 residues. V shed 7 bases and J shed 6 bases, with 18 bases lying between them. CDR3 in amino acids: CASGKALATDTQYF. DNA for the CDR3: TGCGCCAGCGGTAAGGCACTAGCTACGGATACGCAGTATTTT. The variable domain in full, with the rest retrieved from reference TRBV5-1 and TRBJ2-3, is KAGVTQTPRYLIKTRGQQVTLSCSPISGHRSVSWYQQTPGQGLQFLFEYFSETQRNKGNFPGRFSGRQFSNSRSEMNVSTLELGDSALYLCASGKALATDTQYFGPGTRLTVL.

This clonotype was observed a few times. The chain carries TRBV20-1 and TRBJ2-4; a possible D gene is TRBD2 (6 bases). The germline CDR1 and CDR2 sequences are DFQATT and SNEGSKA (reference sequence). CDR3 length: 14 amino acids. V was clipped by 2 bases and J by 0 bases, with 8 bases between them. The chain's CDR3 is CSARMGLAKNIQYF. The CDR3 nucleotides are TGCAGTGCTAGAATGGGACTAGCCAAAAACATTCAGTACTTC.

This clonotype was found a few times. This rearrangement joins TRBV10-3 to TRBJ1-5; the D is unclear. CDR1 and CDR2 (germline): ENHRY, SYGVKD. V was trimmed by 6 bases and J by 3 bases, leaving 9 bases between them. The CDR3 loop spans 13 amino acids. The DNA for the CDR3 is TGTGCCATCAGGGCTGCGAACAATCAGCCCCAGCATTTT. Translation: CAIRAANNQPQHF.

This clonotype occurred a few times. The CDR3 sequence: CASSPRVLPQTFQETQYF. CDR3 in DNA: TGTGCCAGCTCACCACGAGTCCTACCGCAGACATTCCAAGAGACCCAGTACTTC. This chain joins TRBV18 and TRBJ2-5; D is uncertain. The CDR3 totals 18 residues. The germline V and J ends were trimmed by 1 base and 1 base, with 19 bases remaining between them. The germline V gene has CDR1 KGHSH and CDR2 LQKENI. The variable domain in full, completed from reference TRBV18 and TRBJ2-5, reads NAGVMQNPRHLVRRRGQEARLRCSPMKGHSHVYWYRQLPEEGLKFMVYLQKENIIDESGMPKERFSAEFPKEGPSILRIQQVVRGDSAAYFCASSPRVLPQTFQETQYFGPGTRLLVL.

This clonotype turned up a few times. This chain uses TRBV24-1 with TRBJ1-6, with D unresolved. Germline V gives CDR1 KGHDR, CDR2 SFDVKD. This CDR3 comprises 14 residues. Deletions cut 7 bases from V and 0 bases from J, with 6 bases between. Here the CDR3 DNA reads TGTGCCACCAGCGGAAGCTCCTATAATTCACCCCTCCACTTT. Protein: CATSGSSYNSPLHF.

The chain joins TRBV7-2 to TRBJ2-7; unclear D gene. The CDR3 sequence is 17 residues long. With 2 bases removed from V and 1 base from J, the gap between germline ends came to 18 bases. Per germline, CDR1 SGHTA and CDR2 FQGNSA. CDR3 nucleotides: TGTGCCAGCAGCTTACCCTACAAGTCCGGTGGGTCCTACGAGCAGTACGTC. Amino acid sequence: CASSLPYKSGGSYEQYV.

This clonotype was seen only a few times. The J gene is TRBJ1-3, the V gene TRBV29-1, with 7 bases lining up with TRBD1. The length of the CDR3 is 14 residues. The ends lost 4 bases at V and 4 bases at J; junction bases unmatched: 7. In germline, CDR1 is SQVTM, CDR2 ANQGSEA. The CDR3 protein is CSVGAGGSGNTIYF. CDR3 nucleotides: TGCAGCGTTGGGGCAGGGGGTTCCGGAAACACCATATATTTT. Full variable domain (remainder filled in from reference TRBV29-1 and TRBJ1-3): SAVISQKPSRDICQRGTSLTIQCQVDSQVTMMFWYRQQPGQSLTLIATANQGSEATYESGFVIDKFPISRPNLTFSTLTVSNMSPEDSSIYLCSVGAGGSGNTIYFGEGSWLTVV.

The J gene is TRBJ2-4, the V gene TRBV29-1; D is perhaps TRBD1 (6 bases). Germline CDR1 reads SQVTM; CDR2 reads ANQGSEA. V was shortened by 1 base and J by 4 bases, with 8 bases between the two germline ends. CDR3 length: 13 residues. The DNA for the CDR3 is TGCAGCGTTGAAGCGGACAGAAAAAACATTCAGTACTTC. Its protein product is CSVEADRKNIQYF. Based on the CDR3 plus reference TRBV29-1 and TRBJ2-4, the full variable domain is SAVISQKPSRDICQRGTSLTIQCQVDSQVTMMFWYRQQPGQSLTLIATANQGSEATYESGFVIDKFPISRPNLTFSTLTVSNMSPEDSSIYLCSVEADRKNIQYFGAGTRLSVL.

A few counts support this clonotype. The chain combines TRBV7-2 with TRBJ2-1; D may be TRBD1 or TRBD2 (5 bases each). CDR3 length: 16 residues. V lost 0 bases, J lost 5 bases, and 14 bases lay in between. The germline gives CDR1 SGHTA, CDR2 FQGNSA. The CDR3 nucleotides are TGTGCCAGCAGCTTAGCAGGGACCGACTGGGACAATGAGCAGTTCTTC. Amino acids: CASSLAGTDWDNEQFF. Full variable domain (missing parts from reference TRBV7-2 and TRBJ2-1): GAGVSQSPSNKVTEKGKDVELRCDPISGHTALYWYRQSLGQGLEFLIYFQGNSAPDKSGLPSDRFSAERTGGSVSTLTIQRTQQEDSAVYLCASSLAGTDWDNEQFFGPGTRLTVL.

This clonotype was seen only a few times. In DNA form, the CDR3 reads TGTGCCAGCAGCGCAAGGGGACTAGCGGGAGACGAGCAGTACGTC. Translation: CASSARGLAGDEQYV. The chain employs TRBV9 and TRBJ2-7, with TRBD2 matching over 14 bases. The CDR3 is 15 amino acids. The junction had 4 bases not matched to a gene; V was cut back by 3 bases and J by 5 bases. Germline lookup yields CDR1 SGDLS and CDR2 YYNGEE.

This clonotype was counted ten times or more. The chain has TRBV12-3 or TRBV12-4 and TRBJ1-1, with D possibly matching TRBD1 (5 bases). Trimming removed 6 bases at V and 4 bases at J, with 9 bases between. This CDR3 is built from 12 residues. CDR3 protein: CASSPGPTEAFF. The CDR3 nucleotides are TGTGCCAGCAGCCCAGGGCCCACTGAAGCTTTCTTT.

The CDR3 DNA is TGCAGTGCTAGAGTTGGCGGGAGCTCCTACGAGCAGTACTTC. Protein: CSARVGGSSYEQYF. The rearrangement uses TRBV20-1 and TRBJ2-7, with 7 bases matching TRBD2. V dropped 1 base and J dropped 0; count of bases not matched to a gene: 3. The CDR3 length is 14 residues. Germline CDR1 reads DFQATT; CDR2 reads SNEGSKA (reference sequence).

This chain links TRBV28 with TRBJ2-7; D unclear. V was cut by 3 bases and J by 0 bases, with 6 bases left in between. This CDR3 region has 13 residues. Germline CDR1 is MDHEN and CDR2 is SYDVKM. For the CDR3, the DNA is TGTGCCAGCAGTTTGCCCAACTCCTACGAGCAGTACTTC. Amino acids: CASSLPNSYEQYF.

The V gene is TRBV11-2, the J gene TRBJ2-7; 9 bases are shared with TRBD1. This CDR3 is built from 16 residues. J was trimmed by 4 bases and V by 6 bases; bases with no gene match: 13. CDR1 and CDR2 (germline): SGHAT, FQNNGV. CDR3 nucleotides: TGTGCCAGCAGTCCCACAGGGGGCGCCGGCCGTTACGAGCAGTACTTC. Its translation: CASSPTGGAGRYEQYF.

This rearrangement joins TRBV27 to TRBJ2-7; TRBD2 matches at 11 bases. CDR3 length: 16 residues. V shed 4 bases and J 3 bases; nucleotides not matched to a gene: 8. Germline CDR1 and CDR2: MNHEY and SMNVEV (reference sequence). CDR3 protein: CASSYLGGLAVYEQYF. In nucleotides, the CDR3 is TGTGCCAGCAGTTACCTTGGGGGACTAGCGGTCTACGAGCAGTACTTC.

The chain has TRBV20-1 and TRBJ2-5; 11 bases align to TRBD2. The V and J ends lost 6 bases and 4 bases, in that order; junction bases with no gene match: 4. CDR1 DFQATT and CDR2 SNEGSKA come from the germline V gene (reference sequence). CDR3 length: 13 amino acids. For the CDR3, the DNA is TGCAGTGCCCCGGGACTAGCGGCAGAGACCCAGTACTTC. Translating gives CSAPGLAAETQYF.

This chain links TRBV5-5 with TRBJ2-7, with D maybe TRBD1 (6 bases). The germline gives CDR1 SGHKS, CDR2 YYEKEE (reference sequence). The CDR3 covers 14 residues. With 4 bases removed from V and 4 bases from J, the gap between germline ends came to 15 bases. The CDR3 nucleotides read TGTGCCAGCAGCCCACCGGGACACCCTTACGAGCAGTACTTC. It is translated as CASSPPGHPYEQYF.

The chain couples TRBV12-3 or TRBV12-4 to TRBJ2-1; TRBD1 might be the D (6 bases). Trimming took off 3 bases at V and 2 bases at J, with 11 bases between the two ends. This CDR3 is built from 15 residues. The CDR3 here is CASSLDGQPYNEQFF. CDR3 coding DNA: TGTGCCAGCAGTTTGGACGGACAGCCCTACAATGAGCAGTTCTTC.

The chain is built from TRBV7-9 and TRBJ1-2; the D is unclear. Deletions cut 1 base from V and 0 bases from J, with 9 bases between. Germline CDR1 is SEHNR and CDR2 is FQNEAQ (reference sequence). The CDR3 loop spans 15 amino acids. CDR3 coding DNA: TGTGCCAGCAGCTTAGGTCTAGCCCCTAACTATGGCTACACCTTC. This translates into CASSLGLAPNYGYTF.

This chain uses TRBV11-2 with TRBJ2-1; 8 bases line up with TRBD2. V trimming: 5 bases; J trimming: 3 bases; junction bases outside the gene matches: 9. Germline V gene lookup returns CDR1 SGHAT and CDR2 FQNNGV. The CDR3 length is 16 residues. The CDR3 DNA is TGTGCCAGCAGCCCTGTAGCGGGACCAAACTACAATGAGCAGTTCTTC. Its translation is CASSPVAGPNYNEQFF.

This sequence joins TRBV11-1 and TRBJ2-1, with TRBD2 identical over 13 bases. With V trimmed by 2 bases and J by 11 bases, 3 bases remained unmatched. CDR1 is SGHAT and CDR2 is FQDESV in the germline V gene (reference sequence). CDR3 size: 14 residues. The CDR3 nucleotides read TGTGCCAGCAGCTTAAGGACTAGCGGGGGTCAGCAGTTCTTC. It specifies CASSLRTSGGQQFF.

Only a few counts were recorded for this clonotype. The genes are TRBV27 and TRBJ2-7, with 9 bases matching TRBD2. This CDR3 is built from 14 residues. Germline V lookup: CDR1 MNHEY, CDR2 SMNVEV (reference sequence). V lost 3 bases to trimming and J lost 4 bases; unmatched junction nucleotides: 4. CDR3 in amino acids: CASSLLAGYYEQYF. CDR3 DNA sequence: TGTGCCAGCAGTTTGCTAGCGGGGTATTACGAGCAGTACTTC.

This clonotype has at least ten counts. CDR3 region: CASSPISGWIQETQYF. In DNA, the CDR3 is TGTGCCAGCAGCCCCATATCGGGATGGATCCAAGAGACCCAGTACTTC. The chain uses TRBV7-8 and TRBJ2-5; D may be TRBD2 (5 bases). Germline lookup yields CDR1 SGHVS and CDR2 FQNEAQ. V lost 5 bases and J lost 1, with 17 bases in between. CDR3 length equals 16 residues.

CDR3 in DNA: TGCAGCGTTGAAGTTCTGGGCAGGGGGCTAGGAAACACTGAAGCTTTCTTT. Translation gives CSVEVLGRGLGNTEAFF. V is TRBV29-1 and J is TRBJ1-1; 8 bases fit TRBD1. Trimming cost V 1 base and J 2 bases; bases outside gene matches: 12. The germline V gene has CDR1 SQVTM and CDR2 ANQGSEA. CDR3 length: 17 amino acids.